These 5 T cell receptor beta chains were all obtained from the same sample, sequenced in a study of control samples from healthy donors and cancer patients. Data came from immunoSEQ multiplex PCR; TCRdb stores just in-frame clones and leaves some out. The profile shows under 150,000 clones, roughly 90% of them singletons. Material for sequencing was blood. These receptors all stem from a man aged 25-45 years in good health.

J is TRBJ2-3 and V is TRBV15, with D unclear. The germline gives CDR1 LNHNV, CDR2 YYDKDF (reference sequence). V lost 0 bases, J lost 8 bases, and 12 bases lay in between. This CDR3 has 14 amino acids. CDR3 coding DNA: TGTGCCACCAGCAGAGATCGAATCGTAGTTACGCAGTATTTT. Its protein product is CATSRDRIVVTQYF.

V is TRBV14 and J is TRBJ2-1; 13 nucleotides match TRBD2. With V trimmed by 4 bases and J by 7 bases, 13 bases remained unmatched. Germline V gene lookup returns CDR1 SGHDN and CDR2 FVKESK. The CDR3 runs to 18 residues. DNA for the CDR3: TGTGCCAGCAGCCTTCGGACTAGCGGGAGTTGGGGTCGGAATGAGCAGTTCTTC. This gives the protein CASSLRTSGSWGRNEQFF.

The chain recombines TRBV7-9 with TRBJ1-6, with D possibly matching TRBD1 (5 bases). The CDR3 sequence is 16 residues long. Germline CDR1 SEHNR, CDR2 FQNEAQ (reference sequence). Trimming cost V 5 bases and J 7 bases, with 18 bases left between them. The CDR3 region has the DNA TGTGCCAGCAGCACCCCCTGGGGGGAATTGAATTCACCCCTCCACTTT. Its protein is CASSTPWGELNSPLHF.

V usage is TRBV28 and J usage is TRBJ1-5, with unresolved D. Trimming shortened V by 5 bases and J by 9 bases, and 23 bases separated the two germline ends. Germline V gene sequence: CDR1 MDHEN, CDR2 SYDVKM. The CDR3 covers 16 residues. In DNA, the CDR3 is TGTGCCAGCAGTGATCGTAAGGGTACCGGAGGCCGGCCCCAGCATTTT. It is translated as CASSDRKGTGGRPQHF.

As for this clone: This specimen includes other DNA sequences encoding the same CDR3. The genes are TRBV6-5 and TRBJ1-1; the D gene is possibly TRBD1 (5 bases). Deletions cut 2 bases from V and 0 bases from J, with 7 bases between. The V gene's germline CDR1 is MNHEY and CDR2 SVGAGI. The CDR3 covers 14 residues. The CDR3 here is CASSYGAMNTEAFF. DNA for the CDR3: TGTGCCAGCAGTTACGGGGCGATGAACACTGAAGCTTTCTTT.